This record covers a single T cell receptor (beta chain). Antigen specificity is unknown. Clones were read by immunoSEQ multiplex PCR, and TCRdb kept only the in-frame ones, dropping some. The data contain around 260,000 clones, just over 90% of them singletons. Germline CDR1 reads SGDLS; CDR2 reads YYNGEE. Trimming at V came to 4 bases and at J to 7 bases, leaving 4 bases not matched to a gene. This CDR3 comprises 14 residues. This entry comes from a study of T cell responses to AZD1222 COVID-19 vaccine. Study-level points and caveats: Reportedly, close to half of spike-specific TCRs are directed against unmutated variant regions. Vaccine-associated CD4 TCRs spanned spike, dominant at 160-218 and 743-854. Donor demographics were predominantly white British with a female majority; clonal diversity may be underestimated. Just 5 to 7 AZD1222 recipients were seropositive at baseline.

The chain carries TRBV9 and TRBJ2-2, with TRBD1 matching 10 bases. Sequences were derived from peripheral blood, sampled on day 0 of AZD1222 vaccination. This clonotype was obtained from an adult in good health. In nucleotides, the CDR3 is TGTGCCAGCAGCTTGGGACAGGGGAGCGGGGAGCTGTTTTTT. It translates to CASSLGQGSGELFF.